Detailed here is one T cell receptor (beta chain). The data were obtained in a study of shared clonotypes between healthy human individuals. Study as a whole: A donor's plate count was three for CD4 naive and three for CD4 memory; CD8 naive had two and CD8 memory one.

This CDR3 contains 14 residues. The ends were cut back, 4 bases at V and 5 bases at J, with 14 bases in the middle. Germline CDR1 and CDR2: SGHDN and FVKESK. Replicate PCRs from sorted subsets contained about 200 ng DNA, which is roughly 30,000 T cell genomes. Per the original methods: In the immunoSEQ data, sequences were junction-only and lacked quality scores, so filtering differed. Clones were read by immunoSEQ multiplex PCR, and TCRdb kept only the in-frame ones, dropping some. D and trimming come from the DNA, and the V and J calls and clone size come from that table. The data hold 950,000 to 1,100,000 clones, with more than 65% observed a single time.

This sequence originates from a man aged 18 to 30 in good health. The sample taken for sequencing was memory CD4+ T cells sorted from blood. Stated subset: CD45RA-negative fraction. The J gene is TRBJ1-2, the V gene TRBV14; TRBD1 might be the D (5 bases). CDR3 sequence: CASSPPLGVYGYTF. CDR3 nucleotides: TGTGCCAGCAGCCCCCCACTAGGGGTTTATGGCTACACCTTC.